Below are 27 T cell receptor beta chains sequenced from a single sample in a study of blood T cell repertoires in COVID-19. Sequencing was performed with immunoSEQ multiplex PCR; in TCRdb, only in-frame clones are kept and a portion is missing. The sample holds 190,000 or so clones, about 88% seen once. The sample comprised peripheral blood. The receptors were sampled from a man aged 35 to 55 with active or convalescent COVID-19.

This clone showed up just once. The sample carries other DNA sequences with the same CDR3. The chain has TRBV5-8 and TRBJ2-7; 8 positions match TRBD1. This CDR3 is 15 amino acids long. In germline, CDR1 is SGHTS, CDR2 YDEGEE. The junction had 6 bases not matched to a gene; V was cut back by 0 bases and J by 4 bases. The DNA for the CDR3 is TGTGCCAGCAGCTTGGTGGGTCAGGGGGCATACGAGCAGTACTTC. It codes for CASSLVGQGAYEQYF.

This sequence joins TRBV9 and TRBJ2-1; TRBD2 matches at 11 bases. The CDR3 is 15 amino acids. From germline, CDR1 is SGDLS and CDR2 YYNGEE. J lost 2 bases, V lost 4 bases, and 2 bases had no gene match. For the CDR3, the DNA is TGTGCCAGCAGCCCGACTAGCGGGGCCTACAATGAGCAGTTCTTC. Protein product: CASSPTSGAYNEQFF.

This clone was found once. The V and J genes are TRBV29-1 and TRBJ2-2; D perhaps matches TRBD2 (6 bases). This CDR3 comprises 13 residues. V was clipped by 4 bases and J by 6 bases, with 12 bases between them. Germline loops: CDR1 SQVTM, CDR2 ANQGSEA. CDR3 nucleotides: TGCAGCGTTGTAGACAGCGGGTCCGGGGAGCTGTTTTTT. It specifies CSVVDSGSGELFF.

The V and J genes are TRBV18 and TRBJ1-5; perhaps TRBD1 as D (5 bases). Between the trimmed V and J ends, which lost 3 bases and 5 bases, there was a span of 11 bases. Germline CDR1 reads KGHSH; CDR2 reads LQKENI. This CDR3 region has 14 residues. CDR3 in amino acids: CASSPQGFDQPQHF. The CDR3 bases are TGTGCCAGCTCACCTCAGGGATTTGATCAGCCCCAGCATTTT.

This clone was found once. The CDR3 DNA follows: TGTGCCAGCAGCCAAGGGCCCGGGGAAGCTCAAGAGACCCAGTACTTC. As protein: CASSQGPGEAQETQYF. The gene calls are TRBV3-1 (or the pseudogene TRBV3-2) and TRBJ2-5, with a weak D call TRBD2 (5 bases). This CDR3 comprises 16 residues. Per germline, CDR1 LGHDT and CDR2 YNNKEL (reference sequence). Deletions cut 1 base from V and 2 bases from J, with 14 bases between.

The chain employs TRBV4-2 and TRBJ2-7, with a possible D match to TRBD2 (7 bases). V lost 3 bases and J 3 bases, leaving 12 bases between the germline ends. The CDR3 is 14 amino acids. CDR1 LGHNA and CDR2 YNFKEQ come from the germline V gene. CDR3 residues: CASSQAGANYEQYF. CDR3 sequence (DNA): TGTGCCAGCAGCCAGGCGGGGGCAAACTACGAGCAGTACTTC.

The chain couples TRBV30 to TRBJ1-2; 8 bases align to TRBD1. Unmatched junction bases numbered 9, after V lost 0 bases and J lost 6 bases. This CDR3 comprises 15 residues. Germline V gives CDR1 GTSNPN, CDR2 SVGIG (reference sequence). CDR3 coding DNA: TGTGCCTGGAGTGTGGCAGGGGGCGGTTATGATGGCTACACCTTC. Encoded protein: CAWSVAGGGYDGYTF.

V is TRBV18 and J is TRBJ2-2; D gene uncertain. Germline CDR1 is KGHSH and CDR2 is LQKENI. The V gene lost 2 bases and the J gene lost 0 bases, with 10 bases spanning the gap. CDR3 length equals 16 residues. CDR3 region: CASSPNPLANTGELFF. The DNA of the CDR3 is TGTGCCAGCTCACCAAATCCCCTAGCGAACACCGGGGAGCTGTTTTTT. Supplemented by reference TRBV18 and TRBJ2-2, the full variable domain reads NAGVMQNPRHLVRRRGQEARLRCSPMKGHSHVYWYRQLPEEGLKFMVYLQKENIIDESGMPKERFSAEFPKEGPSILRIQQVVRGDSAAYFCASSPNPLANTGELFFGEGSRLTVL.

The chain links TRBV18 to TRBJ1-6; 8 bases fit TRBD1. Per germline, CDR1 KGHSH and CDR2 LQKENI. The CDR3 length is 14 residues. With 3 bases clipped from V and 9 bases from J, the junction kept 4 bases outside the gene matches. Here the CDR3 reads CASSPGQGGSPLHF. As DNA, the CDR3 is TGTGCCAGCTCACCCGGACAGGGTGGTTCACCCCTCCACTTT. The full variable domain, completed using reference TRBV18 and TRBJ1-6, is NAGVMQNPRHLVRRRGQEARLRCSPMKGHSHVYWYRQLPEEGLKFMVYLQKENIIDESGMPKERFSAEFPKEGPSILRIQQVVRGDSAAYFCASSPGQGGSPLHFGNGTRLTVT.

This chain uses TRBV13 with TRBJ1-1; D is undetermined. Germline CDR1 PRHDT, CDR2 FYEKMQ (reference sequence). Trimming shortened V by 1 base and J by 0 bases, and 6 bases separated the two germline ends. The CDR3 loop spans 14 amino acids. Written as DNA, the CDR3 is TGTGCCAGCAGCTTAGCGGTAGTGAACACTGAAGCTTTCTTT. The encoded protein is CASSLAVVNTEAFF.

The gene calls are TRBV7-9 and TRBJ1-6; no definite D call. Between the trimmed V and J ends, which lost 2 bases and 5 bases, there was a span of 7 bases. This CDR3 spans 14 amino acids. Germline CDR1 is SEHNR and CDR2 is FQNEAQ (reference sequence). The CDR3 protein is CASSLYGDNSPLHF. CDR3 nucleotides: TGTGCCAGCAGCTTATATGGAGATAATTCACCCCTCCACTTT.

Concerning this clone: The CDR3 carries no conserved terminal phenylalanine or tryptophan, so it likely arises from a read error. No DNA is shown, since the ends of the CDR3 on it are uncertain; the CDR3 is the one TCRdb lists. The V gene is TRBV27, the J gene TRBJ1-3; the table's D call of TRBD1 was not tested on the DNA. The CDR3 is 13 residues long, counting both termini. Looked up from germline, CDR1 is MNHEY and CDR2 is SMNVEV (reference sequence). The CDR3 sequence: CASSLPRDSFCPL.

The chain uses TRBV28 and TRBJ2-3; tentative D call: TRBD2 (6 bases). Trimming removed 6 bases from V and 5 bases from J, with 9 bases in between. CDR3 length: 12 residues. Germline CDR1 and CDR2: MDHEN and SYDVKM. The CDR3 is CASSRRGDTQYF. CDR3 coding DNA: TGTGCCAGCAGCCGGAGGGGAGATACGCAGTATTTT.

The chain recombines TRBV7-2 with TRBJ2-7; 8 nucleotides line up with TRBD2. CDR1 is SGHTA, CDR2 FQGNSA, per germline. Germline trimming cut 5 bases from V and 2 bases from J; bases unmatched to any gene: 11. The length of the CDR3 is 16 residues. CDR3 sequence (DNA): TGTGCCAGCAGCCCAGCGTGGACTAGCCTCCCCTACGAGCAGTACTTC. It is translated as CASSPAWTSLPYEQYF.

The table lists this clone with a few counts. The chain joins TRBV30 to TRBJ2-7; maybe TRBD1 (5 bases). Germline CDR1 GTSNPN, CDR2 SVGIG (reference sequence). This CDR3 has 16 residues. The V gene lost 1 base and the J gene lost 6 bases, with 22 bases spanning the gap. CDR3 loop: CAWSGGAGKELGEQYF. The DNA of the CDR3 is TGTGCCTGGAGTGGTGGGGCAGGGAAGGAACTCGGCGAGCAGTACTTC.

A few counts support this clone. The rearrangement uses TRBV3-1 (or the pseudogene TRBV3-2) and TRBJ1-6, with D possibly being TRBD1 (5 bases). V lost 1 base to trimming and J lost 7 bases, with 11 bases between them. The CDR3 is made up of 15 amino acids. Per the germline V gene, CDR1 is LGHDT and CDR2 is YNNKEL (reference sequence). CDR3 sequence: CASSQGTLTNSPLHF. The DNA for the CDR3 is TGTGCCAGCAGCCAAGGGACATTGACAAATTCACCCCTCCACTTT.

The chain recombines TRBV5-4 with TRBJ1-6; D unclear. Trimming took off 1 base at V and 0 bases at J, with 8 bases between the two ends. This CDR3 has 16 residues. CDR1 is SGHNT and CDR2 is YYREEE in the germline V gene (reference sequence). This chain's CDR3 is CASSLSQSSYNSPLHF. In nucleotides, the CDR3 is TGTGCCAGCAGCTTGTCACAGAGCTCCTATAATTCACCCCTCCACTTT.

The chain is built from TRBV5-8 and TRBJ1-6; D gene unclear. Trimming pared 0 bases from V and 8 bases from J, leaving 9 bases between. The CDR3 totals 14 residues. Germline V lookup: CDR1 SGHTS, CDR2 YDEGEE. The DNA for the CDR3 is TGTGCCAGCAGCTTGGGGCAGGTTTATTCACCCCTCCACTTT. Residues: CASSLGQVYSPLHF.

This clone was picked up one time. The V call is TRBV12-3 or TRBV12-4, the J call TRBJ1-5; TRBD1 might be the D (5 bases). Trimming removed 7 bases at V and 5 bases at J, with 12 bases between. The CDR3 is made up of 13 amino acids. CDR3 nucleotide sequence: TGTGCCAGCACCTCTGACAGCTATCAGCCCCAGCATTTT. Translated: CASTSDSYQPQHF.

This clone was counted between two and nine times. This chain joins TRBV7-9 and TRBJ2-7; no reliable D call. The V gene lost 1 base and the J gene lost 2 bases, with 9 bases spanning the gap. CDR1 is SEHNR, CDR2 FQNEAQ, per germline (reference sequence). CDR3 size: 14 residues. The CDR3 nucleotides read TGTGCCAGCAGCTTAGAAACAGCCACCTACGAGCAGTACTTC. This gives the protein CASSLETATYEQYF.

The V gene is TRBV4-3, the J gene TRBJ1-2; possibly TRBD1 for D (6 bases). The CDR3 length is 15 residues. CDR1 and CDR2 from the germline V gene are LGHNA and YSLEER. The germline V and J ends were trimmed by 1 base and 2 bases, with 11 bases remaining between them. CDR3 nucleotide sequence: TGCGCCAGCAGCCAAGGGACAGACCCGAACTATGGCTACACCTTC. The encoded protein is CASSQGTDPNYGYTF.

The V and J genes are TRBV5-1 and TRBJ2-5; possibly TRBD2 for D (6 bases). The CDR3 runs to 13 residues. With 6 bases removed from V and 0 bases from J, the gap between germline ends came to 9 bases. Per the germline V gene, CDR1 is SGHRS and CDR2 is YFSETQ. The CDR3 region has the DNA TGCGCCAGCAAGGGAGGAGACCAAGAGACCCAGTACTTC. It is translated as CASKGGDQETQYF.

About this clone itself: The sample holds other DNA sequences that translate to the same CDR3. The V and J genes are TRBV6-1 and TRBJ1-2; TRBD1 is a possible D gene (5 bases). This CDR3 contains 13 residues. The ends were cut back, 2 bases at V and 4 bases at J, with 8 bases in the middle. The germline V gene encodes CDR1 MNHNS and CDR2 SASEGT. The CDR3 is CASSEQGRYGYTF. In DNA form, the CDR3 reads TGTGCCAGCAGTGAACAGGGTCGCTATGGCTACACCTTC.

The CDR3 region has the DNA TGTGCCAGCAGCTTGGACAGGGTGAACACTGAAGCTTTCTTT. It specifies CASSLDRVNTEAFF. The chain combines TRBV7-3 with TRBJ1-1, with 8 bases matching TRBD1. Trimming at V came to 3 bases and at J to 0 bases, leaving 0 bases not matched to a gene. This CDR3 spans 14 amino acids. Germline CDR1 and CDR2: SGHTA and FQGTGA.

This sequence joins TRBV18 and TRBJ1-1, with TRBD1 as a possible D gene (5 bases). The CDR3 totals 14 residues. V lost 0 bases and J lost 3, with 8 bases in between. The germline gives CDR1 KGHSH, CDR2 LQKENI. DNA for the CDR3: TGTGCCAGCTCACCACCGGGGCAAGACACTGAAGCTTTCTTT. It specifies CASSPPGQDTEAFF.

The chain links TRBV20-1 to TRBJ1-4; a weak D match, TRBD1 (5 bases). The CDR3 sequence is 11 residues long. V was shortened by 3 bases and J by 12 bases, with 11 bases between the two germline ends. CDR1 and CDR2 (germline): DFQATT, SNEGSKA (reference sequence). The CDR3 DNA sequence: TGCAGTGCTAGTCGGGGAGGGGAACTGTTTTTT. Its translation is CSASRGGELFF.

The genes are TRBV5-1 and TRBJ2-2, with D unclear. The CDR3 contains 13 residues. Trimming removed 1 base at V and 10 bases at J, with 11 bases between. CDR1 is SGHRS and CDR2 is YFSETQ in the germline V gene. CDR3 sequence (DNA): TGCGCCAGCAGCTTGTTCCAGGCCGTGGAGCTGTTTTTT. It codes for CASSLFQAVELFF.